Presented here are 12 T cell receptor beta chains from one specimen sequenced in a study of blood T cell repertoires in COVID-19. Only in-frame clones appear in the TCRdb table, and some are missing; sequencing was by immunoSEQ multiplex PCR. The sample shows about 89,000 clones, 87% of them seen only once. Source material: peripheral blood. The receptors originated from a male donor with acute or convalescent COVID-19.

This clone was detected a few times. V and J are TRBV4-2 and TRBJ2-2; 9 nucleotides match TRBD1. The CDR3 contains 15 residues. CDR1 is LGHNA and CDR2 is YNFKEQ in the germline V gene. J gave up 2 bases and V 8 bases, and 6 bases lay outside the gene matches. CDR3 in amino acids: CASRRTGENTGELFF. The DNA for the CDR3 is TGTGCCAGCCGAAGGACAGGGGAAAACACCGGGGAGCTGTTTTTT.

This clone was seen just once. The same CDR3 can be traced to other DNA sequences in this sample. The genes are TRBV19 and TRBJ1-5; unclear D gene. The ends were cut back, 4 bases at V and 4 bases at J, with 8 bases in the middle. This CDR3 is built from 13 residues. Germline V lookup: CDR1 LNHDA, CDR2 SQIVND (reference sequence). In DNA, the CDR3 is TGTGCCAGTAGTAATCGAGGGAATCAGCCCCAGCATTTT. This sequence encodes CASSNRGNQPQHF.

This rearrangement joins TRBV19 to TRBJ1-5; 7 bases agree with TRBD1. The CDR3 sequence is 15 residues long. The V gene end was trimmed by 4 bases and the J gene end by 1 base; junction bases not matched to a gene: 4. CDR1 is LNHDA, CDR2 SQIVND, per germline (reference sequence). The DNA for the CDR3 is TGTGCCAGTAGTACCCAGACAGGGAGCAATCAGCCCCAGCATTTT. The encoded protein is CASSTQTGSNQPQHF.

The rearrangement links TRBV3-1 (or the pseudogene TRBV3-2) to TRBJ1-6, with TRBD1 matching over 7 bases. CDR1 LGHDT and CDR2 YNNKEL come from the germline V gene (reference sequence). V lost 6 bases and J lost 11; bases outside the gene matches: 10. The CDR3 consists of 14 residues. CDR3 nucleotides: TGTGCCAGCAGTCAGCTAGGGGGCGCTACACCCCTCCACTTT. Translating it yields CASSQLGGATPLHF.

The chain combines TRBV5-4 with TRBJ2-7; 13 bases align to TRBD2. V dropped 0 bases and J dropped 0; count of bases not matched to a gene: 3. This CDR3 spans 17 amino acids. The V gene's germline CDR1 is SGHNT and CDR2 YYREEE (reference sequence). The CDR3 loop reads CASSLGLAGGSSYEQYF. The CDR3 DNA is TGTGCCAGCAGCTTGGGACTAGCGGGGGGCAGCTCCTACGAGCAGTACTTC.

J is TRBJ1-2 and V is TRBV5-4; D is perhaps TRBD1 (5 bases). The ends were cut back, 1 base at V and 3 bases at J, with 16 bases in the middle. Germline V gene sequence: CDR1 SGHNT, CDR2 YYREEE (reference sequence). The CDR3 is 16 amino acids. In nucleotides, the CDR3 is TGTGCCAGCAGCTTGATGGCCCTTGGGGCGGACTATGGCTACACCTTC. This gives the protein CASSLMALGADYGYTF.

The V gene is TRBV6-5, the J gene TRBJ1-3, with unresolved D. V was cut by 6 bases and J by 1 base, with 13 bases left in between. The CDR3 contains 15 residues. Germline V gene data show CDR1 as MNHEY and CDR2 as SVGAGI. CDR3 nucleotides: TGTGCCAGCAGACCCGGACGAGGGTCTGGAAACACCATATATTTT. Amino acids: CASRPGRGSGNTIYF.

This sequence joins TRBV19 and TRBJ2-3, with 11 nucleotides matching TRBD2. The trim removed 4 bases at V and 5 bases at J, leaving 2 bases unmatched. This CDR3 region has 14 residues. The germline V gene has CDR1 LNHDA and CDR2 SQIVND (reference sequence). Here the CDR3 reads CASSSSGGEDTQYF. For the CDR3, the DNA is TGTGCCAGTAGTAGTAGCGGGGGGGAAGATACGCAGTATTTT. Based on the CDR3 plus reference TRBV19 and TRBJ2-3, the full variable domain is DGGITQSPKYLFRKEGQNVTLSCEQNLNHDAMYWYRQDPGQGLRLIYYSQIVNDFQKGDIAEGYSVSREKKESFPLTVTSAQKNPTAFYLCASSSSGGEDTQYFGPGTRLTVL.

For this clone: An end of the junction does not agree with germline; a read error may underlie this. The chain links TRBV12-3 or TRBV12-4 to TRBJ2-3; D is possibly TRBD1 (6 bases). The CDR3 has 13 amino acids. The CDR3 DNA reads as TGTGCCAGCAGACCAAGCATGACAGGTACGCAGTATTTT. This gives the protein CASRPSMTGTQYF.

The genes are TRBV5-5 and TRBJ1-6; 12 nucleotides line up with TRBD1. Germline CDR1 is SGHKS and CDR2 is YYEKEE (reference sequence). The CDR3 is 18 amino acids. V was pared by 4 bases and J by 5 bases, with 10 bases of the junction left unmatched. For the CDR3, the DNA is TGTGCCAGCAGCCAAGGGACAGGGGGCGCAGCCAATAATTCACCCCTCCACTTT. Protein sequence: CASSQGTGGAANNSPLHF. Using reference TRBV5-5 and TRBJ1-6 for the parts outside the CDR3, the full variable domain is DAGVTQSPTHLIKTRGQQVTLRCSPISGHKSVSWYQQVLGQGPQFIFQYYEKEERGRGNFPDRFSARQFPNYSSELNVNALLLGDSALYLCASSQGTGGAANNSPLHFGNGTRLTVT.

The chain joins TRBV7-8 to TRBJ1-2, with 7 bases lining up with TRBD1. The CDR3 contains 17 residues. After removal of 1 base from V and 8 bases from J, the junction contained 16 bases not matched to a gene. Germline CDR1 reads SGHVS; CDR2 reads FQNEAQ. The CDR3 DNA is TGTGCCAGCAGCTTAGACCCCAAGGGGGCGGGTGGAGAAGGCTACACCTTC. Translation: CASSLDPKGAGGEGYTF.

This clone is a singleton in its sample. This sequence joins TRBV24-1 and TRBJ2-7, with TRBD2 identical over 13 bases. Germline V gene sequence: CDR1 KGHDR, CDR2 SFDVKD. CDR3 length: 17 residues. The V segment lost 2 bases and the J segment 5 bases; nucleotides outside the gene matches: 8. The CDR3 coding sequence is TGTGCCACCAGTGATTCCGGGACTAGCGGGGCTTGGAACGAGCAGTACTTC. This translates into CATSDSGTSGAWNEQYF.